The 23 T cell receptor beta chains given below trace back to one sample, sequenced in a study of blood T cell repertoires in COVID-19 (TCRdb year 2020). The library relied on the immunoSEQ multiplex PCR assay. TCRdb re-hosts the immuneACCESS table, in-frame sequences only. Its copies lack some clones; in the studies checked, an unresolved V gene accounts for under half of them, and the cause for the rest is not known. The sample includes roughly 140,000 clones, with under 85% observed a single time. About 7% of the sample goes to the ten largest clones. Sequenced sample: peripheral blood. These receptors were collected from a human donor in a cohort sampled during active COVID-19.

This chain joins TRBV29-1 and TRBJ2-2, with D maybe TRBD1 (6 bases). V lost 6 bases and J lost 6, with 8 bases in between. The germline V gene encodes CDR1 SQVTM and CDR2 ANQGSEA. The CDR3 is 11 amino acids. CDR3 DNA: TGCAGCGTCAACAGGGCCGGGGAGCTGTTTTTT. This gives the protein CSVNRAGELFF.

The chain joins TRBV18 to TRBJ2-2, with D maybe TRBD2 (5 bases). In germline, CDR1 is KGHSH, CDR2 LQKENI. This CDR3 contains 15 residues. The ends were cut back, 2 bases at V and 1 base at J, with 8 bases in the middle. For the CDR3, the DNA is TGTGCCAGCTCACCAAGGAGGCTGAACACCGGGGAGCTGTTTTTT. It encodes CASSPRRLNTGELFF.

The chain combines TRBV15 with TRBJ1-4; D is unclear. The CDR3 covers 17 residues. V was cut by 1 base and J by 8 bases, with 20 bases left in between. Germline V gene sequence: CDR1 LNHNV, CDR2 YYDKDF (reference sequence). In DNA, the CDR3 is TGTGCCACCAGCAGAGGAGATATGGGTGGGAGTAGGGAAAAACTGTTTTTT. Translated, it gives CATSRGDMGGSREKLFF.

This clone was seen just once. This chain uses TRBV24-1 with TRBJ2-2; 7 positions agree with TRBD1. The CDR3 totals 17 residues. With 1 base clipped from V and 6 bases from J, the junction kept 10 bases outside the gene matches. The germline V gene encodes CDR1 KGHDR and CDR2 SFDVKD. The CDR3 reads CATSDFSTGMVAGELFF. Here the CDR3 DNA reads TGTGCCACCAGTGATTTCTCGACAGGGATGGTGGCCGGGGAGCTGTTTTTT.

The chain joins TRBV20-1 to TRBJ2-7; 7 bases are a match to TRBD1. Germline CDR1 is DFQATT and CDR2 is SNEGSKA (reference sequence). The CDR3 contains 13 residues. J lost 6 bases, V lost 3 bases, and 8 bases had no gene match. In DNA form, the CDR3 reads TGCAGTGCTAGTCTCACAGGGGATACCGAGCAGTACTTC. The encoded protein is CSASLTGDTEQYF.

This clone occurred once. This chain links TRBV19 with TRBJ1-2; TRBD1 agrees at 10 bases. Germline trimming cut 6 bases from V and 6 bases from J; bases unmatched to any gene: 16. This CDR3 region has 17 residues. CDR1 and CDR2 (germline): LNHDA, SQIVND (reference sequence). The CDR3 DNA is TGTGCCAGTAGAATGAGGACAGGGGGAGCTAAAAGCCATGGCTACACCTTC. This encodes CASRMRTGGAKSHGYTF.

The rearrangement uses TRBV23-1 and TRBJ2-7; 7 bases align to TRBD2. TRBV23-1 is known as an ORF, though its function is uncertain. The CDR3 has 20 residues. Unmatched junction bases numbered 25, after V lost 5 bases and J lost 3 bases. CDR3 in DNA: TGCGCCAGCAGTACTCCTGACCGGGAGGTATTTGTTTTTGGATACTACGAGCAGTACTTC. This codes for CASSTPDREVFVFGYYEQYF.

The CDR3 loop is CASSSQYYEQYF. CDR3 sequence (DNA): TGTGCCAGCAGCTCGCAGTATTACGAGCAGTACTTC. This chain connects TRBV7-9 to TRBJ2-7; D gene ambiguous. V lost 4 bases and J lost 4, with 8 bases in between. The CDR3 loop spans 12 amino acids. Germline CDR1 SEHNR, CDR2 FQNEAQ (reference sequence). The full variable domain, with the rest looked up from reference TRBV7-9 and TRBJ2-7, is DTGVSQNPRHKITKRGQNVTFRCDPISEHNRLYWYRQTLGQGPEFLTYFQNEAQLEKSRLLSDRFSAERPKGSFSTLEIQRTEQGDSAMYLCASSSQYYEQYFGPGTRLTVT.

The rearrangement uses TRBV19 and TRBJ1-1, with 7 positions matching TRBD1. The CDR3 is 16 amino acids. Germline CDR1 is LNHDA and CDR2 is SQIVND (reference sequence). V gave up 4 bases and J gave up 10 bases; unmatched junction bases: 18. The CDR3 DNA reads TGTGCCAGTAGTACCTCATCGACAGGGTCTTACAAGGCAGCTTTCTTT. Its protein product is CASSTSSTGSYKAAFF.

The rearrangement joins TRBV28 to TRBJ1-5, with D perhaps matching TRBD1 (6 bases). Trimming cost V 4 bases and J 7 bases, with 17 bases left between them. CDR1 and CDR2 (germline): MDHEN, SYDVKM. This CDR3 spans 15 amino acids. CDR3 in amino acids: CASSSTSGASQPQHF. DNA of the CDR3: TGTGCCAGCAGTTCCACCTCAGGGGCGTCCCAGCCCCAGCATTTT. The variable domain in full, completed from reference TRBV28 and TRBJ1-5, reads DVKVTQSSRYLVKRTGEKVFLECVQDMDHENMFWYRQDPGLGLRLIYFSYDVKMKEKGDIPEGYSVSREKKERFSLILESASTNQTSMYLCASSSTSGASQPQHFGDGTRLSIL.

The chain has TRBV4-1 and TRBJ2-3; D not certain. Trimming shortened V by 4 bases and J by 0 bases, and 8 bases separated the two germline ends. CDR3 size: 14 residues. The germline gives CDR1 MGHRA, CDR2 YSYEKL. CDR3 loop: CASSPLTSTDTQYF. CDR3 nucleotides: TGCGCCAGCAGCCCCCTAACCAGCACAGATACGCAGTATTTT.

The CDR3 nucleotides are TGCGCCAGCAGCAGGAGGACAGGGGGGCACTACGAGCAGTACTTC. Amino acids: CASSRRTGGHYEQYF. The chain employs TRBV5-1 and TRBJ2-7; 10 positions match TRBD1. V shed 4 bases and J 3 bases; nucleotides not matched to a gene: 7. The CDR3 is 15 amino acids. Germline CDR1 and CDR2: SGHRS and YFSETQ.

The chain uses TRBV9 and TRBJ2-1; tentatively, D is TRBD2 (7 bases). CDR3 length equals 19 residues. Trimming removed 0 bases from V and 0 bases from J, with 19 bases in between. Germline lookup yields CDR1 SGDLS and CDR2 YYNGEE. DNA of the CDR3: TGTGCCAGCAGCGTAGATCCCGGGGGGCTTGGGAGCTCCTACAATGAGCAGTTCTTC. Its translation is CASSVDPGGLGSSYNEQFF.

There are a few counts of this clone. V usage is TRBV2 and J usage is TRBJ1-6, with 8 bases matching TRBD1. Losses at the gene ends were 3 bases for V and 0 bases for J; bases not matched to a gene: 1. Germline CDR1 SNHLY, CDR2 FYNNEI. The CDR3 covers 16 residues. The CDR3 nucleotides read TGTGCCAGCAGTGAGACAGGGGCCTCCTATAATTCACCCCTCCACTTT. It encodes CASSETGASYNSPLHF. Combining the CDR3 with reference TRBV2 and TRBJ1-6 gives the whole variable domain EPEVTQTPSHQVTQMGQEVILRCVPISNHLYFYWYRQILGQKVEFLVSFYNNEISEKSEIFDDQFSVERPDGSNFTLKIRSTKLEDSAMYFCASSETGASYNSPLHFGNGTRLTVT.

The table lists this clone with a few counts. J is TRBJ1-1 and V is TRBV27; 7 nucleotides match TRBD1. The germline V gene encodes CDR1 MNHEY and CDR2 SMNVEV (reference sequence). The V and J ends lost 5 bases and 10 bases, in that order; junction bases with no gene match: 13. This CDR3 has 14 residues. This CDR3 reads CASSTDQGTAGAFF. CDR3 nucleotides: TGTGCCAGCAGTACGGATCAGGGGACAGCAGGAGCTTTCTTT.

This chain joins TRBV28 and TRBJ1-5; D not resolved. CDR1 and CDR2 from the germline V gene are MDHEN and SYDVKM. Trimming removed 5 bases from V and 6 bases from J, with 11 bases in between. The CDR3 covers 13 residues. CDR3 DNA sequence: TGTGCCAGCAGTAGTTCCGAGATTCAGCCCCAGCATTTT. It yields the protein CASSSSEIQPQHF.

This chain joins TRBV5-1 and TRBJ2-1; 8 bases line up with TRBD2. Germline V CDR1 and CDR2: SGHRS, YFSETQ. The CDR3 extends over 16 amino acids. Trimming at V came to 0 bases and at J to 0 bases, leaving 2 bases not matched to a gene. CDR3 in amino acids: CASSLGGRNSYNEQFF. CDR3 bases: TGCGCCAGCAGCTTGGGCGGGAGGAACTCCTACAATGAGCAGTTCTTC.

J is TRBJ2-5 and V is TRBV21-1; no check of the table's D call, TRBD1, against the DNA was made. TRBV21-1 is described as a pseudogene. The CDR3 covers 15 residues. CDR3 residues: CASSKEAGIKETQYF. For the CDR3, the DNA is TGTGCCAGCAGCAAAGAGGCAGGGATTAAAGAGACCCAGTACTTC.

The chain is built from TRBV5-1 and TRBJ1-5; D possibly corresponds to TRBD1 (6 bases). CDR3 length equals 15 residues. Trimming left V 4 bases short and J 6 bases short, with 17 bases between. Per germline, CDR1 SGHRS and CDR2 YFSETQ. The CDR3 region is CASSATTGLGQPQHF. The CDR3 DNA reads as TGCGCCAGCAGCGCTACTACAGGGTTAGGTCAGCCCCAGCATTTT.

The J gene is TRBJ2-1, the V gene TRBV6-1; the match to TRBD1 covers 8 bases. Germline assignment: CDR1 MNHNS and CDR2 SASEGT. The CDR3 runs 12 residues. With V trimmed by 2 bases and J by 12 bases, 3 bases remained unmatched. CDR3 DNA: TGTGCCAGCAGTGAAACGACAGGGGCGCAGTTCTTC. It is translated as CASSETTGAQFF.

This sequence joins TRBV4-1 and TRBJ1-2, with a tentative D call TRBD1 (6 bases). The germline V gene encodes CDR1 MGHRA and CDR2 YSYEKL. V was clipped by 0 bases and J by 0 bases, with 20 bases between them. This CDR3 has 19 amino acids. The CDR3 sequence: CASSQETRQAGPPNYGYTF. The CDR3 DNA reads TGCGCCAGCAGCCAAGAGACCCGACAGGCTGGGCCCCCTAACTATGGCTACACCTTC.

This chain joins TRBV19 and TRBJ2-2; TRBD2 is a possible D gene (7 bases). The CDR3 loop spans 18 amino acids. Germline CDR1 is LNHDA and CDR2 is SQIVND (reference sequence). The V gene lost 1 base and the J gene lost 4 bases, with 19 bases spanning the gap. The CDR3 nucleotides read TGTGCCAGTAGTATAGTCTCCCCGGCGGGGGCCGGCACCGGGGAGCTGTTTTTT. Translation gives CASSIVSPAGAGTGELFF.

The chain uses TRBV6-5 and TRBJ1-5; D might be TRBD1 (6 bases). The CDR3 has 13 residues. V dropped 10 bases and J dropped 2 bases, with 12 bases sitting between them. Germline V gives CDR1 MNHEY, CDR2 SVGAGI. The CDR3 DNA follows: TGTGCCACCGAACAGGGTGGCAATCAGCCCCAGCATTTT. Translating it yields CATEQGGNQPQHF.